This paragraph covers one T cell receptor beta chain sequence. Survey-level immunoSEQ sequencing profiled the TCR beta repertoire. Sequenced by immunoSEQ multiplex PCR; TCRdb stores in-frame clones only, minus some. The profile shows 45,000 to 60,000 clones, just over 90% of them singletons. The V and J ends lost 0 bases and 3 bases respectively, with 9 bases between them. This CDR3 has 14 amino acids. Looked up from germline, CDR1 is SGHRS and CDR2 is YFSETQ. This clonotype was sampled from a man aged 35 to 55 with rheumatoid arthritis. This rearrangement joins TRBV5-1 to TRBJ2-5; TRBD1 or TRBD2 may be the D gene (5 bases each). The sequenced sample consisted of PBMCs. The CDR3 nucleotides read TGCGCCAGCAGCTTGGCCCGGGACGAAGAGACCCAGTACTTC. Encoded protein: CASSLARDEETQYF.